This paragraph reports one T cell receptor (beta chain). Its antigen is as yet unknown. The data belong to a study of cytomegalovirus exposure and HLA in healthy donors. Whole-study findings and limits: The authors listed some 150 TCR beta chains as cytomegalovirus-associated. The classifier, whose performance was assessed in both the original and validation cohorts, reportedly diagnosed cytomegalovirus status with high specificity and sensitivity.

Trimming removed 6 bases at V and 4 bases at J, with 12 bases between. This CDR3 comprises 13 residues. CDR1 is MDHEN and CDR2 is SYDVKM in the germline V gene. Some clones are missing from TCRdb's copy, which holds only in-frame ones; the method was immunoSEQ multiplex PCR. This sample has around 120,000 clones; 70% to 90% occur once, and the top ten carry 1.5% to 2%. These donors were members of the approximately 110-subject validation cohort, a group separate from the roughly 670-subject first cohort. The J gene is TRBJ1-2, the V gene TRBV28; no firm D call. The sequence came from a woman between 18 and 30 years old in good health and CMV-seronegative. The sample taken for sequencing was PBMCs. This CDR3 is CASRLAQAYGYTF. The CDR3 DNA is TGTGCCAGCAGATTAGCCCAGGCCTATGGCTACACCTTC.